This T cell receptor (beta chain) was sequenced for a study of blood T cell repertoires in COVID-19. Across the whole study: Sources were T cells, B-cell-depleted T cells, or PBMCs; the material itself was cDNA or gDNA.

Libraries were prepared by immunoSEQ multiplex PCR; TCRdb keeps only in-frame clonotypes and omits some of them. The table lists roughly 390,000 clones, about 87% of them singletons. Those enrolled in Seattle joined during active infection and were followed longitudinally afterward. There are 13 residues in the CDR3. J was trimmed by 3 bases and V by 5 bases; bases with no gene match: 3. Per germline, CDR1 WNHNN and CDR2 SYGVQD (reference sequence). This TCR came from a woman in her twenties or thirties with COVID-19, enrolled during active disease. The sequencing sample was made of peripheral blood. V is TRBV10-1 and J is TRBJ2-7, with 8 bases aligning to TRBD1. CDR3 nucleotides: TGCGCCAGCAGTAACAGGGGGAACTACGAGCAGTACTTC. Protein: CASSNRGNYEQYF.